This is a list of T cell receptor beta chains from one sample in a study of T cells in tuberculosis. TCRdb's copy holds only in-frame clones and misses some; the assay was immunoSEQ multiplex PCR. The sample lists about 24,000 clones, about 95% occurring once. Sequencing was carried out using PBMCs. These TCRs come from a donor aged 10 to 29 with latent tuberculosis or without tuberculosis infection. The CDR3 runs from the conserved cysteine through the conserved F or W. The order of the fields is clone size, V gene, D gene, J gene, CDR3 DNA, CDR3 protein. D genes are given only for firm matches. Only some rows state a clone size, as once, few, many or a class for expanded clones.

NA,TRBV20-1,NA,TRBJ2-7,TGCAGTGCCCAGACAGGCTACGAGCAGTACTTC,CSAQTGYEQYF
NA,TRBV6-1,TRBD1,TRBJ1-3,TGTGCCAGCACTTCGGGACAGGCCCCGGGAAACACCATATATTTT,CASTSGQAPGNTIYF
NA,TRBV10-3,TRBD1,TRBJ1-4,TGTGCCATCAGTGAGTCTAAGGACAGGGCGAATGAAAAACTGTTTTTT,CAISESKDRANEKLFF
NA,TRBV6-6,NA,TRBJ1-5,TGTGCCAGCAGGGGGAATCGGAGGGCGGACAATCAGCCCCAGCATTTT,CASRGNRRADNQPQHF
NA,TRBV11-3,NA,TRBJ1-5,TGTGCCAGCAGCTTAGGCCCAGGGGGCAATCAGCCCCAGCATTTT,CASSLGPGGNQPQHF
NA,TRBV25-1,TRBD1,TRBJ1-5,TGTGCCAGCAGTGAAGGGACAGGGGGTCGTAATCAGCCCCAGCATTTT,CASSEGTGGRNQPQHF
NA,TRBV19,NA,TRBJ1-2,TGTGCCAGCCGCCCCCGGGGGGGGTCCTATGGCTACACCTTC,CASRPRGGSYGYTF
NA,TRBV29-1,NA,TRBJ2-7,TGCAGCGTTACCAAAGGGGACTCCTACGAGCAGTACTTC,CSVTKGDSYEQYF
NA,TRBV18,NA,TRBJ1-1,TGTGCCAGCTCACTACACAGAGAGAACACTGAAGCTTTCTTT,CASSLHRENTEAFF
NA,TRBV7-8,NA,TRBJ1-1,TGTGCCAGCAGCCTCGGGGCAGGGGCGGGGGCTGAAGCTTTCTTT,CASSLGAGAGAEAFF
NA,TRBV18,NA,TRBJ2-1,TGTGCCAGCTCACCGGGACTTAACAATGAGCAGTTCTTC,CASSPGLNNEQFF
NA,TRBV27,TRBD1,TRBJ1-5,TGTGCCAGCAGTCCGACAGGGTATAGCAATCAGCCCCAGCATTTT,CASSPTGYSNQPQHF
NA,TRBV30,TRBD1,TRBJ1-5,TGTGCCTGGAGTGCACAGGGGGCTCAGCCCCAGCATTTT,CAWSAQGAQPQHF
NA,TRBV6-1,TRBD1,TRBJ1-1,TGTGCCAGCAGTGGGCGCCAGGGGGTGAACACTGAAGCTTTCTTT,CASSGRQGVNTEAFF
NA,TRBV6-1,TRBD1,TRBJ1-2,TGTGCCAGCAGGGGACAGGGTGACCTTAACTATGGCTACACCTTC,CASRGQGDLNYGYTF
NA,TRBV18,NA,TRBJ2-5,TGTGCCAGCTCACCACTAGCTTCCAGGGGATCGGACCAGTACTTC,CASSPLASRGSDQYF
NA,TRBV5-5,NA,TRBJ2-5,TGTGCCAGCAGGCTTGCGTCGGGTCCGGGGACCCAGTACTTC,CASRLASGPGTQYF
NA,TRBV10-3,TRBD1,TRBJ2-3,TGTGCCATTCAACAGAACAGGGGCCGCACAGATACGCAGTATTTT,CAIQQNRGRTDTQYF
NA,TRBV9,NA,TRBJ1-3,TGTGCCTCCTCTTTGGAGGGGTCCTCTGGAAACACCATATATTTT,CASSLEGSSGNTIYF
NA,TRBV7-3,NA,TRBJ2-1,TGTGCCAGCAGCTTCTTACCGGGGGATTACAATGAGCAGTTCTTC,CASSFLPGDYNEQFF
NA,TRBV4-1,NA,TRBJ2-3,TGCGCCAGCAGCCTCTCGGAGGGGTCCACAGATACGCAGTATTTT,CASSLSEGSTDTQYF
NA,TRBV5-6,NA,TRBJ2-7,TGTGCCAGCAGCTTTCTAAGGGGCGAGCAGTACTTC,CASSFLRGEQYF
NA,TRBV6-1,NA,TRBJ1-3,TGTGCCAGCAGTGAATCCGGAGGCCCTGGAAACACCATATATTTT,CASSESGGPGNTIYF
few,TRBV6-1,NA,TRBJ1-2,TGTGCCGGGTCAGGAGGGGTCACCTTC,CAGSGGVTF
NA,TRBV2,NA,TRBJ2-2,TGTGCCAGCAGTGAAGACGGGTGGGCCGGGGAGCTGTTTTTT,CASSEDGWAGELFF
NA,TRBV5-4,TRBD1,TRBJ1-1,TGTGCCAGCAGCTTTGAGACAGGGGGCTTGACTGAAGCTTTCTTT,CASSFETGGLTEAFF
NA,TRBV9,NA,TRBJ2-1,TGTGCCAGCAGCGTAAGGGACACGCTACAGGAGCAGTTCTTC,CASSVRDTLQEQFF
NA,TRBV2,TRBD1,TRBJ1-4,TGTGCCAGCAGGCCCTCGGGGACAGGGACGGAAAAACTGTTTTTT,CASRPSGTGTEKLFF
NA,TRBV28,NA,TRBJ2-5,TGTGCCAGCAGTTCCGGGAGTTTGAAGACCCAGTACTTC,CASSSGSLKTQYF
NA,TRBV19,TRBD1,TRBJ1-5,TGTGCCAGTAGCCCCGGGACAGGGTTCGGGAGCAATCAGCCCCAGCATTTT,CASSPGTGFGSNQPQHF
NA,TRBV25-1,NA,TRBJ2-7,TGTGCCTCCAGGCGTTTAAACGAGCAGTACTTC,CASRRLNEQYF
NA,TRBV5-6,NA,TRBJ2-1,TGTGCCAGCAGCGGCACAGGGTACTACAATGAGCAGTTCTTC,CASSGTGYYNEQFF
NA,TRBV6-6,TRBD1,TRBJ1-5,TGTGCCAGCAGTTACTCGGACAGGAACAATCAGCCCCAGCATTTT,CASSYSDRNNQPQHF
NA,TRBV6-5,NA,TRBJ2-6,TGTGCCAGCAGTTTCACAGGGGAGGCTGGGGCCAACGTCCTGACTTTC,CASSFTGEAGANVLTF
NA,TRBV19,TRBD2,TRBJ2-1,TGTGCCAGTAGTATCCTAGCGGGCCGGGGGAATGAGCAGTTCTTC,CASSILAGRGNEQFF
NA,TRBV29-1,TRBD1,TRBJ1-2,TGCAGCGTTGAAGATTGGGCAGGGGGCGATGGCTACACCTTC,CSVEDWAGGDGYTF
NA,TRBV6-5,NA,TRBJ1-1,TGTGCCAGCAGTTACCCGAGGTCGGGAGAAGCTTTCTTT,CASSYPRSGEAFF
NA,TRBV11-2,NA,TRBJ1-3,TGTGCCAGCAGGCGGCTTGGGGGGGCCGGAGGAAACACCATATATTTT,CASRRLGGAGGNTIYF
NA,TRBV6-1,TRBD1,TRBJ1-5,TGTGCCAGCGGGAAGACAGGGAACAATCAGCCCCAGCATTTT,CASGKTGNNQPQHF
NA,TRBV4-2,TRBD2,TRBJ2-1,TGTGCCAGCAGCCCCAGACCGGGGGGACTCCGGGCCCATACGAATTACAATGAGCAGTTCTTC,CASSPRPGGLRAHTNYNEQFF
NA,TRBV19,NA,TRBJ1-1,TGTGCCAGTAGTATCGGGGGTGGCACTGAAGCTTTCTTT,CASSIGGGTEAFF
NA,TRBV6-1,NA,TRBJ1-5,TGTGCCAGCACTACCGGACAACTTAGCAATCAGCCCCAGCATTTT,CASTTGQLSNQPQHF
NA,TRBV10-3,NA,TRBJ1-2,TGTGCCATCAGGGGGGGGGACAATGGCTACACCTTC,CAIRGGDNGYTF
NA,TRBV6-1,NA,TRBJ1-5,TGTGCCAGCAGGGGGGGGAAGGGTCAGCCCCAGCATTTT,CASRGGKGQPQHF
NA,TRBV6-1,NA,TRBJ2-3,TGTGCCAGCAGTGAACAGGGCCTCGTCACAGATACGCAGTATTTT,CASSEQGLVTDTQYF
NA,TRBV30,TRBD1,TRBJ1-1,TGTGCCTGGACCCTCCAAGGGGGACAGGGCCACCTTGAAGCTTTCTTT,CAWTLQGGQGHLEAFF
few,TRBV10-3,TRBD2,TRBJ2-1,TGTGCCATCAGTGCTAGTCCCGGGACTAGCGGACAGGGTGAGCAGTTCTTC,CAISASPGTSGQGEQFF
NA,TRBV7-8,NA,TRBJ1-5,TGTGCCAGCAGCTCCCCTCAGGGGAGCAATCAGCCCCAGCATTTT,CASSSPQGSNQPQHF
NA,TRBV30,TRBD1,TRBJ1-6,TGTGCCTGGGGTCAGGGGGGCGGTTCACCCCTCCACTTT,CAWGQGGGSPLHF
NA,TRBV7-8,TRBD2,TRBJ2-3,TGTGCCAGCAGCTCTCTAGCGGGGGGGCAAGATACGCAGTATTTT,CASSSLAGGQDTQYF
NA,TRBV30,NA,TRBJ2-5,TGTGCCTGGAGTCCTGGGGGGACCGAGACCCAGTACTTC,CAWSPGGTETQYF
NA,TRBV5-1,NA,TRBJ1-2,TGCGCCAGCAGCTTGGGCGAGCCAGGGGTTGGCTACACCTTC,CASSLGEPGVGYTF
NA,TRBV5-1,TRBD1,TRBJ1-5,TGCGCCAGCAGGAACACAGGGGTAGAAGATCAGCCCCAGCATTTT,CASRNTGVEDQPQHF
NA,TRBV5-5,TRBD1,TRBJ1-4,TGTGCCAGCAGCTTGCAGGGGGCAGCAACTAATGAAAAACTGTTTTTT,CASSLQGAATNEKLFF
NA,TRBV4-1,TRBD2,TRBJ2-5,TGCGCCAGCAGCCAAGATCCCTCCGCCGGGGGGAACCAGTACTTC,CASSQDPSAGGNQYF